These 4 T cell receptor beta chains came from one sample sequenced in a study of blood T cells in healthy people across ages. The authors ran a second PCR of about 6 to 11 cycles using a sample-barcoded 5' primer and a J-beta primer mix. TCRdb reprocessed the 5' RACE reads via MiXCR and lists one record per CDR3 protein. The profile covers under 1,000,000 distinct CDR3 sequences, with around 36% appearing a single time and over 10% taken by the ten largest. The sequenced sample was blood. Every receptor here comes from a man between 18 and 35 years old in good health.

The chain has TRBV20-1 and TRBJ2-4; 9 nucleotides line up with TRBD1. The end of the DNA aligns better with TRBJ2-7, so the J call may be wrong. In germline, CDR1 is DFQATT, CDR2 SNEGSKA (reference sequence). The CDR3 runs 14 residues. The CDR3 DNA follows: TGCAGTGCTAGTAGGGGGGGACAGGGTGGCGAGCAGTACTTC. Translated: CSASRGGQGGEQYF.

The V and J genes are TRBV20-1 and TRBJ1-6; D gene unclear. With 4 bases removed from V and 9 bases from J, the gap between germline ends came to 13 bases. Germline V gene data show CDR1 as DFQATT and CDR2 as SNEGSKA (reference sequence). This CDR3 has 13 amino acids. CDR3 sequence reads: CSATLDPGSPLHF. The CDR3 DNA reads TGCAGTGCTACCCTGGATCCGGGTTCACCCCTCCACTTT.

This clonotype turned up a few times. The V gene is TRBV10-3, the J gene TRBJ1-5; D gene ambiguous. V lost 0 bases and J 9 bases, leaving 12 bases between the germline ends. This CDR3 region has 14 residues. CDR1 and CDR2 (germline): ENHRY, SYGVKD. The CDR3 coding sequence is TGTGCCATCAGTGAGTCAAAGGAGCCGGGGCCCCAGCATTTT. It translates to CAISESKEPGPQHF.

The V call is TRBV12-3 or TRBV12-4, the J call TRBJ2-1, with D perhaps TRBD1 or TRBD2 (6 bases each). V was cut by 5 bases and J by 9 bases, with 14 bases left in between. CDR3 size: 13 residues. CDR3 amino acids: CASSGGPGIEQFF. The CDR3 coding sequence is TGTGCCAGCAGTGGGGGGCCAGGGATTGAGCAGTTCTTC.